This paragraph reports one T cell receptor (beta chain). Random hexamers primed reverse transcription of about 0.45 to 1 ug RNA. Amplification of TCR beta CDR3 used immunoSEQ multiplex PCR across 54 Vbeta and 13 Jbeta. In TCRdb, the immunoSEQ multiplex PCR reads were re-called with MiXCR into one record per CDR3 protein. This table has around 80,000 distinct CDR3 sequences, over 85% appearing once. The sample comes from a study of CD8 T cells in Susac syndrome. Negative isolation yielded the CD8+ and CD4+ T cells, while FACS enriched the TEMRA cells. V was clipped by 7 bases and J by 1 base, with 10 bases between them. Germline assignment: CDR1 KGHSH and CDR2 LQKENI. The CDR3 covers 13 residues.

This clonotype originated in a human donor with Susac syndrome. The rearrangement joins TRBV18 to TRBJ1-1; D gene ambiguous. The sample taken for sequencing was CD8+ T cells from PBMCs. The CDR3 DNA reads TGTGCCAGCTGCAAGGCTTCGAACACTGAAGCTTTCTTT. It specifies CASCKASNTEAFF.